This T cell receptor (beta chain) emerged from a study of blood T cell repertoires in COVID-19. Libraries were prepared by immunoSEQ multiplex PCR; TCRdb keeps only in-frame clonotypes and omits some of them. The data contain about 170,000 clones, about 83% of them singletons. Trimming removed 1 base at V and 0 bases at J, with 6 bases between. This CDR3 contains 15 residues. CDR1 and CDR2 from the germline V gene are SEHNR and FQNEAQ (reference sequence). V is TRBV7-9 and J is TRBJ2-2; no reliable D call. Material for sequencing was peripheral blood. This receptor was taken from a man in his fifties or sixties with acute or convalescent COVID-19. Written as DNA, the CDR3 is TGTGCCAGCAGCTTAGGCAGTACGAACACCGGGGAGCTGTTTTTT. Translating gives CASSLGSTNTGELFF.